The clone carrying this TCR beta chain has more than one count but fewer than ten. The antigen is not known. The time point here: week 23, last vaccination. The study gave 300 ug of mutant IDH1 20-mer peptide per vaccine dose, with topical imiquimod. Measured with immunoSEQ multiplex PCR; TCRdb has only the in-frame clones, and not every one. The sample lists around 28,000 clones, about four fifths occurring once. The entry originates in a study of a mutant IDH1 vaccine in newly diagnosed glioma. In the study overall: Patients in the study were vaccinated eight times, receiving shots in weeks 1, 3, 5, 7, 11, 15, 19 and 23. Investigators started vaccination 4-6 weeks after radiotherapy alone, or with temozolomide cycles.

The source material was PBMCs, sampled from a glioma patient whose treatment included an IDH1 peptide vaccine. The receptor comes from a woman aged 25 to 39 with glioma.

The CDR3 nucleotides are TGTGCCAGCAGCTTTGGTTCGGCGTCCGAGCAGTACTTC. This encodes CASSFGSASEQYF. V usage is TRBV11-2 and J usage is TRBJ2-7; the D is unclear. The germline V gene has CDR1 SGHAT and CDR2 FQNNGV. There are 13 residues in the CDR3. V lost 3 bases to trimming and J lost 6 bases, with 12 bases between them.